This TCR beta chain was sequenced in a study of blood T cell repertoires in COVID-19. V was pared by 3 bases and J by 2 bases, with 11 bases between. Germline lookup yields CDR1 SEHNR and CDR2 FQNEAQ (reference sequence). The CDR3 has 14 amino acids. Some clones are missing from TCRdb's copy, which holds only in-frame ones; the method was immunoSEQ multiplex PCR. The data contain roughly 200,000 clones, about 85% of them singletons. This clonotype originated in a woman aged 50 to 65 with COVID-19, enrolled during active disease. What was sequenced was peripheral blood. This sequence joins TRBV7-9 and TRBJ2-7; D might be TRBD2 (6 bases). As DNA, the CDR3 is TGTGCCAGCAGCTTGCTGGGACTTCCCTACGAGCAGTACTTC. Protein sequence: CASSLLGLPYEQYF. The full variable domain, rest sourced from reference TRBV7-9 and TRBJ2-7, is DTGVSQNPRHKITKRGQNVTFRCDPISEHNRLYWYRQTLGQGPEFLTYFQNEAQLEKSRLLSDRFSAERPKGSFSTLEIQRTEQGDSAMYLCASSLLGLPYEQYFGPGTRLTVT.